The subject of this entry is one TCR beta chain. Ten or more counts support this clonotype. Which antigen it targets is not known. Per-nucleotide qualities are absent, and no much larger clonotype sits a single base away. This sample is part of a study of T cell repertoires in cytomegalovirus infection (dated by TCRdb to about 2019). Regarding the study in general: Donor HLA type was relevant to the analysis, because carriage of CMV infection together with the matching HLA type was indicated by public TCR beta signatures. Overall study results and their limits: Cumulative frequency of public TCR beta family members discriminated carriers of CMV infection plus the relevant HLA type in this cohort and an independent 352-donor cohort. In the ex vivo response, HLA-C-restricted CMV-specific TCR beta clonotypes were dominant, and in two of eight donors the single most frequent clonotype came from this HLA-C-restricted group.

Reads for this sample came from an Illumina HiSeq 1500. In TCRdb, the public reads were trimmed at Q25 with fastp and aligned with MiXCR, with productive beta chains retained. CDR3 protein duplicates are merged, each entry listing the most common genes and DNA. The table for this sample lists about 530,000 distinct CDR3 sequences; approximately 26% of them were counted only once. The ten largest clonotypes hold roughly 13% of the sample. Sequenced input: PBMCs. This receptor was obtained from a human donor in good health (CMV status not recorded). Some clones in this sample may be carry-over from other donors' samples.

The sequenced DNA is TGTGCCAGCAGCATCATAGCGGGAGGAGATACGCAGTATTTT. It translates to CASSIIAGGDTQYF. This chain joins TRBV7-2 to TRBJ2-3, and TRBD2 aligns with 10 junction nucleotides. The CDR3 sequence holds 14 residues, the cysteine and phenylalanine included. The retained sequence is limited to the CDR3, 42 bases, with the frame set at the first base. Via the germline V gene, CDR1 is SGHTA and CDR2 FQGNSA. Trimming removed 5 bases from V and 5 bases from J; the gene matches leave 4 bases unexplained. The CDR3, completed at both ends by the reference TRBV7-2 and TRBJ2-3 genes, gives the full variable domain GAGVSQSPSNKVTEKGKDVELRCDPISGHTALYWYRQSLGQGLEFLIYFQGNSAPDKSGLPSDRFSAERTGGSVSTLTIQRTQQEDSAVYLCASSIIAGGDTQYFGPGTRLTVL.